This TCR beta chain stems from a study of regulatory T cells in long-lasting Graves disease. Study findings and constraints: Persistent disease preferred TRBV28, TRBJ1-2 and TRBJ2-5.

A note on this clonotype: The antigen remains unidentified.

Time point defined: newly diagnosed GD, antithyroid drugs for less than 3 months. PBMC-extracted RNA yielded the TCR library. Construction of TCR beta libraries relied on iRepertoire HTBI primers and on Arm-PCR targeting CDR3 regions. TCRdb re-called the multiplex PCR reads with MiXCR, one entry per CDR3 protein. The sample shows around 450,000 distinct CDR3 sequences, about 15% of them seen only once. Germline V gene data show CDR1 as DFQATT and CDR2 as SNEGSKA (reference sequence). The CDR3 is 14 amino acids. The V end was cut by 6 bases, the J end by 1 base, with 12 bases between. These same data were also listed under a study on T cells in Graves' hyperthyroidism and ophthalmopathy. That paper states: A first-round RT-PCR of the TCR CDR3 used the HTBI primer set. In simple terms, a model built on 13 V-J features told ophthalmopathy apart from stable hyperthyroidism.

V and J are TRBV20-1 and TRBJ2-2, with TRBD2 as a possible D gene (5 bases). The sample in question was peripheral blood mononuclear cells (PBMCs), obtained at new diagnosis, from a patient treated with antithyroid drugs. This TCR was sampled from a middle-aged woman with Graves disease. CDR3 loop: CSAPSRENTGELFF. CDR3 in DNA: TGCAGTGCGCCCTCGAGGGAGAACACCGGGGAGCTGTTTTTT.